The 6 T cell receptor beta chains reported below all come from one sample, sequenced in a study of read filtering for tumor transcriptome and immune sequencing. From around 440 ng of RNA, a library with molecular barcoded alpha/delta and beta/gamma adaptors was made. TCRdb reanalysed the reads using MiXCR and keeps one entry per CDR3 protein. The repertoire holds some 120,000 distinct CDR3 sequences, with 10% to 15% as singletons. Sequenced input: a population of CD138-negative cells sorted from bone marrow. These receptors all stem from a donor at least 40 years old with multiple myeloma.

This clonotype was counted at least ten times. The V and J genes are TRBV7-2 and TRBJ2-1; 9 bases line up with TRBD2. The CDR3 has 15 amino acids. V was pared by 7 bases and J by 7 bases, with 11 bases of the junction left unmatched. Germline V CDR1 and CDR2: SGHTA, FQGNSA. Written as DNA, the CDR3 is TGTGCCAGCACCCCTTCTAGCGGGGTGGGAAATGAGCAGTTCTTC. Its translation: CASTPSSGVGNEQFF.

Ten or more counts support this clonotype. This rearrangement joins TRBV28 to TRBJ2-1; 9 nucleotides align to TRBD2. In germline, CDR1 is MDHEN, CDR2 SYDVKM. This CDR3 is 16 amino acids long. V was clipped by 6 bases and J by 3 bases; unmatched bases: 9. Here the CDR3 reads CASSPPGTSSYNEQFF. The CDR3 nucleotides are TGTGCCAGCAGCCCTCCGGGGACTAGCAGCTACAATGAGCAGTTCTTC.

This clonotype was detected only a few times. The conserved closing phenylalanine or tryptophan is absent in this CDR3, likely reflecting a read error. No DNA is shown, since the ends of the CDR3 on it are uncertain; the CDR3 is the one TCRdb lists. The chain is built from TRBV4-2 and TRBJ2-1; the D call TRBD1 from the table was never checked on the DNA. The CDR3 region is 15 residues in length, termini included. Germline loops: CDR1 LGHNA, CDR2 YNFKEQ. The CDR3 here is CASSLGGDSSTSWGL.

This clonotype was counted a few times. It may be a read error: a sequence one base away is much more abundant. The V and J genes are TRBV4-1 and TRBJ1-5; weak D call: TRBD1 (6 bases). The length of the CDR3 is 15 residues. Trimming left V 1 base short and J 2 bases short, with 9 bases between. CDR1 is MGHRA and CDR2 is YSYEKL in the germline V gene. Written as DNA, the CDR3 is TGCGCCAGCAGCCAAGGGGACATTGGCAATCAGCCCCAGCATTTT. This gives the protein CASSQGDIGNQPQHF.

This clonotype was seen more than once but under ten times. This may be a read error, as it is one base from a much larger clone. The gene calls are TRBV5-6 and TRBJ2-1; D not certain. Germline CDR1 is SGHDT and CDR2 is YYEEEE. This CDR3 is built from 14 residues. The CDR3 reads CASTSRVPYDEQFF. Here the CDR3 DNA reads TGTGCCAGCACCAGCCGGGTACCCTACGATGAGCAGTTCTTC.

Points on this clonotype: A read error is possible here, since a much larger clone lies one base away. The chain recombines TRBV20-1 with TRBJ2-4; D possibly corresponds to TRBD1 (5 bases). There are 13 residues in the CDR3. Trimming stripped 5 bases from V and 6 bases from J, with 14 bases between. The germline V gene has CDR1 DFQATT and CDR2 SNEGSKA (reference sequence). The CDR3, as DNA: TGCAGTGCTGGGTCAGGGTTTTCAAACATTCAGTACTTC. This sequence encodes CSAGSGFSNIQYF.